These T cell receptor beta chains were read from a single sample in a study of technical replicates of blood from four donors. Clones were read by immunoSEQ multiplex PCR, and TCRdb kept only the in-frame ones, dropping some. This repertoire shows more than 70,000 clones, about 89% found once; its top ten account for approximately 0.3%. The sample was T cells isolated from PBMCs. The receptor set was obtained from a human donor in good health. Each CDR3 is given with its conserved first and last residue. D genes are given only for firm matches. A clone size is listed for some rows: how often the clone was seen (once, few, many), or a class if it is expanded.

J gene	V gene	clone size	D gene	CDR3 protein	CDR3 DNA
TRBJ1-1	TRBV11-3	-	TRBD1	CASSRRTGNTEAFF	TGTGCCAGCAGCCGACGGACAGGGAACACTGAAGCTTTCTTT
TRBJ1-2	TRBV7-9	-	-	CASSFFPIRRGSGYTF	TGTGCCAGCAGCTTTTTCCCCATTCGAAGGGGTTCGGGCTACACCTTC
TRBJ2-7	TRBV13	-	-	CASSLGQGDPYEQYF	TGTGCCAGCAGCTTAGGGCAGGGCGACCCCTACGAGCAGTACTTC
TRBJ2-1	TRBV28	-	-	CASSQTGYNEQFF	TGTGCCAGCAGCCAGACAGGTTACAATGAGCAGTTCTTC
TRBJ2-3	TRBV5-4	-	-	CASSLVAAQNTDTQYF	TGTGCCAGCAGCTTGGTGGCCGCCCAAAACACAGATACGCAGTATTTT
TRBJ2-2	TRBV11-2	-	TRBD2	CASSSPSGRNGELFF	TGTGCCAGCAGCTCCCCTAGCGGGAGAAACGGGGAGCTGTTTTTT
TRBJ1-1	TRBV12-5	-	TRBD1	CASGLGKTGPLNTEAFF	TGTGCTAGTGGTTTGGGAAAGACAGGGCCTTTGAACACTGAAGCTTTCTTT
TRBJ2-5	TRBV7-2	-	-	CASSLESAVWETQYF	TGTGCCAGCAGCTTAGAATCGGCGGTTTGGGAGACCCAGTACTTC
TRBJ2-2	TRBV2	-	-	CASKGEYGGELFF	TGTGCCAGCAAAGGGGAATATGGCGGGGAGCTGTTTTTT
TRBJ2-7	TRBV5-4	-	TRBD2	CASSLGPGREVSEQYF	TGTGCCAGCAGCTTGGGGCCGGGGCGGGAGGTTTCCGAGCAGTACTTC
TRBJ1-2	TRBV27	-	-	CASSLRSTGSGYTF	TGTGCCAGCAGTTTACGCTCGACAGGCTCCGGCTACACCTTC
TRBJ2-6	TRBV5-1	-	TRBD1	CASSLDRGGSGANVLTF	TGCGCCAGCAGCCTGGACAGGGGAGGATCTGGGGCCAACGTCCTGACTTTC
TRBJ1-5	TRBV6-5	medium-sized	-	CASSAGLQNQPQHF	TGTGCCAGCAGCGCGGGACTACAAAATCAGCCCCAGCATTTT
TRBJ2-7	TRBV4-1	-	TRBD1	CASSQGRTGFGYEQYF	TGCGCCAGCAGCCAAGGTAGGACAGGGTTTGGCTACGAGCAGTACTTC
TRBJ2-7	TRBV4-1	-	-	CASSQAHGILDEQYF	TGCGCCAGCAGCCAAGCCCACGGGATTCTGGACGAGCAGTACTTC
TRBJ2-7	TRBV5-6	-	-	CASTSIGGRGTYEQYF	TGTGCCAGCACCTCTATTGGGGGCAGAGGGACCTACGAGCAGTACTTC
TRBJ2-2	TRBV19	-	TRBD1	CATRDRVITTTGELFF	TGTGCCACACGAGACAGGGTCATTACTACCACCGGGGAGCTGTTTTTT
TRBJ2-7	TRBV28	-	-	CASSSPGLGGLLYEQYF	TGTGCCAGCAGTTCACCCGGACTAGGGGGACTTCTCTACGAGCAGTACTTC
TRBJ1-6	TRBV2	-	TRBD1	CASRHYSGTGNSPLHF	TGTGCCAGCAGACATTATTCCGGGACAGGGAATTCACCCCTCCACTTT
TRBJ1-2	TRBV15	-	TRBD1	CATRRQGSYGYTF	TGTGCCACCAGGCGACAGGGGAGCTATGGCTACACCTTC